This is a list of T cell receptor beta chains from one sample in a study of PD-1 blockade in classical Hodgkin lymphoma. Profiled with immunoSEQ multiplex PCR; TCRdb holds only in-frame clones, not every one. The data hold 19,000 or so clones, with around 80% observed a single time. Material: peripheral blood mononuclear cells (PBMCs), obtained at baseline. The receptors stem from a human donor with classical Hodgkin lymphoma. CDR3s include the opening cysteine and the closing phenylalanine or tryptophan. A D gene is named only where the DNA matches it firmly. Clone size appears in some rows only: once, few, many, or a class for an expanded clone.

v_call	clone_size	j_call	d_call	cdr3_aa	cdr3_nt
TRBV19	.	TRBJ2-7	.	CASSPPSSQAYEQYF	TGTGCCAGTAGTCCACCTAGCAGTCAGGCCTACGAGCAGTACTTC
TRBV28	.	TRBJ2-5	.	CASSPQGYQETQYF	TGTGCCAGCAGCCCTCAGGGATACCAAGAGACCCAGTACTTC
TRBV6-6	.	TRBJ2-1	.	CASSYSGGGYNEQFF	TGTGCCAGCAGTTACTCTGGGGGCGGATACAATGAGCAGTTCTTC
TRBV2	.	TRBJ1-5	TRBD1	CASSYDRGQGQPQHF	TGTGCCAGCAGTTATGACAGGGGGCAGGGTCAGCCCCAGCATTTT
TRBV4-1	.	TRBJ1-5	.	CASSQWEATGQPQHF	TGCGCCAGCAGCCAATGGGAGGCCACTGGTCAGCCCCAGCATTTT
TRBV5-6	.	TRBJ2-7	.	CASSRRELGSSYEQYF	TGTGCCAGCAGTCGCAGGGAACTAGGGAGCTCCTACGAGCAGTACTTC
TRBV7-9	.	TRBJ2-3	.	CASSATPDTQYF	TGTGCCAGCAGCGCAACCCCAGATACGCAGTATTTT
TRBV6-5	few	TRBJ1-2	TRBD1	CASSPSTGVGYGYTF	TGTGCCAGCAGTCCGTCGACAGGGGTGGGCTATGGCTACACCTTC
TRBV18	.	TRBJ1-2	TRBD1	CASSPDRGASGYTF	TGTGCCAGCTCACCGGACAGGGGGGCGAGTGGCTACACCTTC
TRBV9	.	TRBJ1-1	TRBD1	CASSDQQGARTEAFF	TGTGCCAGCAGCGATCAACAGGGGGCGCGGACTGAAGCTTTCTTT
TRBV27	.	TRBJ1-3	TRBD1	CASSADRGPALGNTIYF	TGTGCCAGCAGTGCTGACAGGGGGCCAGCGTTGGGAAACACCATATATTTT
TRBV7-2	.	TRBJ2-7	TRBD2	CASSLRGGGLNNEQYF	TGTGCCAGCAGCTTACGCGGCGGGGGTCTGAACAACGAGCAGTACTTC
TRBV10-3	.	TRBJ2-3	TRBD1	CAISRGQTTDTQYF	TGTGCCATCAGCAGGGGACAGACAACAGATACGCAGTATTTT
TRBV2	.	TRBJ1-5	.	CASSGRLWQGNTFQPQHF	TGTGCCAGCAGTGGGAGACTATGGCAGGGCAATACCTTTCAGCCCCAGCATTTT
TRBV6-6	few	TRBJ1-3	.	CASSYSGNTIYF	TGTGCCAGCAGTTACTCTGGAAACACCATATATTTT
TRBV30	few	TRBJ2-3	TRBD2	CAWSVLGRADTQYF	TGTGCCTGGAGTGTTCTGGGGAGGGCAGATACGCAGTATTTT